This is a list of T cell receptor beta chains from one sample in a study of T-cell reconstitution after alpha-beta-depleted transplantation in children. TCRdb passed the PCR reads through MiXCR, listing each CDR3 protein once. The profile covers about 300,000 distinct CDR3 sequences, with over 9.5% appearing a single time and approximately 7% taken by the ten largest. Sequencing was performed on PBMCs, taken before TCRalphabeta/CD19-depleted stem cell transplant. The receptors were gathered from a boy under three years old with acute myeloid leukemia, due to receive a stem cell transplant. CDR3s include the opening cysteine and the closing phenylalanine or tryptophan. The D gene is left open where the match is weak. Expanded clones get a size class; other rows say once, few or many, or leave the size out.

d_call clone_size j_call v_call cdr3_nt cdr3_aa
TRBD1 many TRBJ1-2 TRBV3-1 TGTGCCAGCAGCCAGGTGACAGGGGGCATCTATGGCTACACCTTC CASSQVTGGIYGYTF
- many TRBJ2-1 TRBV10-3 TGTGCCATCAGTGCCGAGGGGGCCTACAATGAGCAGTTCTTC CAISAEGAYNEQFF
TRBD1 many TRBJ2-7 TRBV28 TGTGCCAGCAGTTTACCCCCGGACAGGGATTCCTACGAGCAGTACTTC CASSLPPDRDSYEQYF
TRBD2 - TRBJ2-1 TRBV7-9 TGTGCCAGCAGCTTAGAGGGACTAGCGAGTACCTCCTACCCGTACAATGAGCAGTTCTTC CASSLEGLASTSYPYNEQFF
- many TRBJ2-1 TRBV7-9 TGTGCCAGCAGCGAGGACAATGAGCAGTTCTTC CASSEDNEQFF
- few TRBJ1-1 TRBV6-6 TGTGCCAGCAACTCTCTGAACACTGAAGCTTTCTTT CASNSLNTEAFF
- many TRBJ2-5 TRBV28 TGTGCCAGCAGTCCCCTAGGGGTACAAGAGACCCAGTACTTC CASSPLGVQETQYF
- many TRBJ2-7 TRBV25-1 TGTGCCAGCAGTGGGGGACTGCCTTCCGAGCAGTACTTC CASSGGLPSEQYF
- once TRBJ1-1 TRBV7-9 TGTGCCAGCAGCTTATCGCCCTTGAACACTGAAGCTTTCTTT CASSLSPLNTEAFF
- few TRBJ1-1 TRBV7-9 TGTGCCAGCAGCCTGTTTTGGGGGCAGGGCACTGAAGCTTTCTTT CASSLFWGQGTEAFF
- many TRBJ2-5 TRBV12-3/TRBV12-4 TGTGCCAGTAGGGCTTTCGTAAAGGAGACCCAGTACTTC CASRAFVKETQYF
- - TRBJ2-5 TRBV20-1 TGCAGTGCTAGAGATACGGGGTTCGGACCTCTGCCGGCCCAGTACTTC CSARDTGFGPLPAQYF
TRBD2 few TRBJ2-7 TRBV20-1 TGCAGTGCTAGAGATAGTCACGGGAGGGCAGACAATCCCTACGAGCAGTACTTC CSARDSHGRADNPYEQYF
TRBD1 many TRBJ2-1 TRBV11-3 TGTGCCAGCAGCCCACAGGGGAATGAGCAGTTCTTC CASSPQGNEQFF
- - TRBJ2-3 TRBV7-9 TGTGCCAGCAGCTTAGACTGGCGGTGGTACACAGATACGCAGTATTTT CASSLDWRWYTDTQYF
TRBD2 - TRBJ2-4 TRBV6-5 TGTGCCAGCAGTTACTCGAGCGGGGGAGGCCTGGGCAGAAACATTCAGTACTTC CASSYSSGGGLGRNIQYF
- - TRBJ2-3 TRBV7-9 TGTGCCAGCAGCGATTCCAGGACAGATACGCAGTATTTT CASSDSRTDTQYF
- many TRBJ2-3 TRBV5-1 TGCGCCAGCAGCCTAGAGCATCCCTCAGATACGCAGTATTTT CASSLEHPSDTQYF
- many TRBJ2-6 TRBV6-2/TRBV6-3 TGTGCCAGCAGTTACCACAGGGCTGGGGCCAACGTCCTGACTTTC CASSYHRAGANVLTF
- - TRBJ2-7 TRBV4-1 TGCGCCAGCAGCCATATGACAGATTACGAGCAGTACTTC CASSHMTDYEQYF
- many TRBJ1-1 TRBV5-1 TGCGCCAGCAGCTCCCCAGGGGACTACCTAGCTTTCTTT CASSSPGDYLAFF